The rows below give T cell receptor beta chains drawn from one sample of a study of control samples from healthy donors and cancer patients. Generated by immunoSEQ multiplex PCR, the TCRdb table keeps only in-frame clones and is missing some. The sample lists just over 150,000 clones; 85% to 90% were seen once. The sequenced material came from blood. The receptors here all came from a young man in good health. The CDR3 runs from the conserved cysteine through the conserved F or W. D genes are given only for firm matches. A row's size may be missing; if present it is once, few, many or a size class.

D gene,V gene,clone size,J gene,CDR3 protein,CDR3 DNA
.,TRBV6-5,.,TRBJ1-1,CASFREGTEAFF,TGTGCCAGTTTCAGGGAGGGCACTGAAGCTTTCTTT
.,TRBV19,.,TRBJ1-1,CATRRGDTEAFF,TGTGCCACCCGTCGGGGGGACACTGAAGCTTTCTTT
.,TRBV7-9,once,TRBJ2-7,CASSLAQEQYF,TGTGCCAGCAGCTTAGCGCAGGAGCAGTACTTC
.,TRBV19,.,TRBJ1-5,CASSRQGGNQPQHF,TGTGCCAGTAGTAGGCAGGGCGGCAATCAGCCCCAGCATTTT
.,TRBV3-1/TRBV3-2,.,TRBJ1-4,CASSQGVNNEKLFF,TGTGCCAGCAGCCAGGGGGTGAATAATGAAAAACTGTTTTTT
.,TRBV6-2/TRBV6-3,.,TRBJ2-5,CASSQKETQYF,TGTGCCAGCAGCCAAAAAGAGACCCAGTACTTC
.,TRBV24-1,.,TRBJ2-7,CATSDADGYEQYF,TGTGCCACCAGTGACGCGGACGGCTACGAGCAGTACTTC
.,TRBV7-8,.,TRBJ2-1,CASTRLGNNEQFF,TGTGCCAGTACGAGGCTAGGCAACAATGAGCAGTTCTTC
.,TRBV11-2,.,TRBJ2-3,CASKKIASFTDTQYF,TGTGCCAGCAAAAAAATAGCTTCTTTCACAGATACGCAGTATTTT
.,TRBV28,.,TRBJ2-1,CASRASWGYNEQFF,TGTGCCAGCAGGGCTAGCTGGGGCTACAATGAGCAGTTCTTC
.,TRBV4-1,.,TRBJ1-3,CASSQDTAGIANTIYF,TGCGCCAGCAGCCAAGATACGGCGGGTATCGCAAACACCATATATTTT
TRBD2,TRBV4-2,.,TRBJ2-1,CATERASGGEQFF,TGTGCCACCGAAAGGGCTAGCGGGGGGGAACAGTTCTTC
TRBD1,TRBV7-9,.,TRBJ1-3,CASSSIQGAPGNTIYF,TGTGCCAGCAGCTCAATTCAGGGGGCGCCTGGAAACACCATATATTTT
TRBD1,TRBV4-1,once,TRBJ1-1,CASSRPGQGKSEAFF,TGCGCCAGCAGCCGACCGGGACAGGGAAAATCTGAAGCTTTCTTT
TRBD1,TRBV7-9,.,TRBJ1-2,CASSPGGQGYGYTF,TGTGCCAGCAGCCCAGGGGGACAGGGCTATGGCTACACCTTC
.,TRBV11-2,.,TRBJ2-7,CASSLTPNEQYF,TGTGCCAGCAGCTTAACCCCAAACGAGCAGTACTTC
.,TRBV5-4,once,TRBJ2-5,CASSLGRTATQYF,TGTGCCAGCAGCTTGGGGAGAACCGCGACCCAGTACTTC
TRBD1,TRBV5-4,.,TRBJ1-5,CASSLQGHNQPQHF,TGTGCCAGCAGCTTACAGGGGCACAATCAGCCCCAGCATTTT
TRBD1,TRBV7-2,.,TRBJ1-2,CASSLGQGAGGYTF,TGTGCCAGCAGCTTAGGGCAGGGGGCGGGGGGCTACACCTTC
.,TRBV9,.,TRBJ2-1,CASSIAGARWDEQFF,TGTGCCAGCAGCATAGCCGGTGCTAGATGGGATGAGCAGTTCTTC
.,TRBV6-1,once,TRBJ1-3,CASSAERTVNSGNTIYF,TGTGCCAGCAGTGCAGAGCGTACAGTAAACTCTGGAAACACCATATATTTT
.,TRBV4-3,.,TRBJ2-3,CASSQDKSGQAQYF,TGCGCCAGCAGCCAAGATAAATCAGGGCAGGCGCAGTATTTT
TRBD2,TRBV3-1/TRBV3-2,.,TRBJ2-1,CASSTRDYHEQFF,TGTGCCAGCAGCACTCGGGACTATCATGAGCAGTTCTTC
.,TRBV27,.,TRBJ1-5,CASSLWGNQPQHF,TGTGCCAGCAGTTTGTGGGGTAATCAGCCCCAGCATTTT
.,TRBV25-1,.,TRBJ2-1,CASSALSNEQFF,TGTGCCAGCAGTGCCCTGTCGAATGAGCAGTTCTTC